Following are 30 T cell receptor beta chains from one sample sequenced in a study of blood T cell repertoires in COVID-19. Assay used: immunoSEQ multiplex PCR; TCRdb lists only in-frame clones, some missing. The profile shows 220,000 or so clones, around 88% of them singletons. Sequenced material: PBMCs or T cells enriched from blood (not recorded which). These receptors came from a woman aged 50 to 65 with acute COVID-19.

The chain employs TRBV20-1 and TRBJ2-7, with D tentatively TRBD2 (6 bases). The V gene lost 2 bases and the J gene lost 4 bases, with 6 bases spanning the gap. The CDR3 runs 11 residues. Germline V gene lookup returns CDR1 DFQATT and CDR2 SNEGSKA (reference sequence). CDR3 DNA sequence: TGCAGTGCTAGAAGCGGGTACGAGCAGTACTTC. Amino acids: CSARSGYEQYF.

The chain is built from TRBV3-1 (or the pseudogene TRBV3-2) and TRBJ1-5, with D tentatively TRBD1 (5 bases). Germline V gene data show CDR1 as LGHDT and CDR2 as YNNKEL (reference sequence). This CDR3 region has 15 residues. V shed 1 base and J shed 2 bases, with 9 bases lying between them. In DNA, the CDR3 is TGTGCCAGCAGCCAAGGGGTAGGGGGCAATCAGCCCCAGCATTTT. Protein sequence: CASSQGVGGNQPQHF.

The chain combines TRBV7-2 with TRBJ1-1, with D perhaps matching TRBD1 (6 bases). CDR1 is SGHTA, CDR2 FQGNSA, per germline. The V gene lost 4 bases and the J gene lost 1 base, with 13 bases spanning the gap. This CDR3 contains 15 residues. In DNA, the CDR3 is TGTGCCAGCAGCTCCCGGACAGTCAGGAACACTGAAGCTTTCTTT. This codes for CASSSRTVRNTEAFF.

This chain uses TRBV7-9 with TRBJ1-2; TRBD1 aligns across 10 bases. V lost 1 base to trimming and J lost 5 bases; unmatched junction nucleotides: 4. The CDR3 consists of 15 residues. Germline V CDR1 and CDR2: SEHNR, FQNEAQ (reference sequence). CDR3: CASSLEAGQGYGYTF. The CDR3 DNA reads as TGTGCCAGCAGCTTAGAAGCGGGACAGGGGTATGGCTACACCTTC.

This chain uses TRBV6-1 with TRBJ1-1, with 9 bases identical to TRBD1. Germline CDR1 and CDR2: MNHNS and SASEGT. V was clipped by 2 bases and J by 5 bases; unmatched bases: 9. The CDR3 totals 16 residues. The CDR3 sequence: CASSESAGQGGTEAFF. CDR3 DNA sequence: TGTGCCAGCAGTGAATCGGCGGGACAGGGCGGAACTGAAGCTTTCTTT.

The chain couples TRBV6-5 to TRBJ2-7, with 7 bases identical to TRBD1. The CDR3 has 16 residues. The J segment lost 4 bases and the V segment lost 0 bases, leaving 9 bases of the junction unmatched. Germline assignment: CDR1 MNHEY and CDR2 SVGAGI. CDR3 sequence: CASSYSIQGVGYEQYF. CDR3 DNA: TGTGCCAGCAGTTACTCTATCCAGGGGGTCGGGTACGAGCAGTACTTC.

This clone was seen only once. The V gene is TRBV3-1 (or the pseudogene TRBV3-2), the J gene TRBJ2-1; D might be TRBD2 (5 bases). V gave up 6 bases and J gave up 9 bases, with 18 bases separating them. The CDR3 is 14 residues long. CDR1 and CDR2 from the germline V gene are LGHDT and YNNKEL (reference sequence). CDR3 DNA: TGTGCCAGCAGTCAACTAGAAGTCTTGGGTGAGCAGTTCTTC. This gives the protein CASSQLEVLGEQFF.

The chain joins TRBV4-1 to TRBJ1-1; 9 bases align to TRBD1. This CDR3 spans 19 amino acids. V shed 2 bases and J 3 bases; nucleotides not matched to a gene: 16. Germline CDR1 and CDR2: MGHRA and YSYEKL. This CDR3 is CASSQMGQGPQGAYTEAFF. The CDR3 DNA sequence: TGCGCCAGCAGCCAAATGGGGCAGGGACCACAGGGGGCATACACTGAAGCTTTCTTT.

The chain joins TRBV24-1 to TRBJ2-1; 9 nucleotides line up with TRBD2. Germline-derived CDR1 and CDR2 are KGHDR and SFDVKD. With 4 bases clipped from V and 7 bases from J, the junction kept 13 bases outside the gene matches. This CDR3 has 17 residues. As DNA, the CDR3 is TGTGCCACCAGTGACTCAGTGGGACTAGCTGGAATTAATGAGCAGTTCTTC. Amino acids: CATSDSVGLAGINEQFF.

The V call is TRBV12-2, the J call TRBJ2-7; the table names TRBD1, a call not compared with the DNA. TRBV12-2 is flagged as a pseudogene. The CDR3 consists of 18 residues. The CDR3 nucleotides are TGTGCAAGTCGCTTAGCAACAACGGGACAGCCATCTCTCTACGAGCAGTACTTC. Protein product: CASRLATTGQPSLYEQYF.

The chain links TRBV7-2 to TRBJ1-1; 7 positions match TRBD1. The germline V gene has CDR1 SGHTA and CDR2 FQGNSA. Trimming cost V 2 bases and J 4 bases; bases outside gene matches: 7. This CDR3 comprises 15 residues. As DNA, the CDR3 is TGTGCCAGCAGCTTACAGTTAGGGGGCGGCACTGAAGCTTTCTTT. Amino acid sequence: CASSLQLGGGTEAFF.

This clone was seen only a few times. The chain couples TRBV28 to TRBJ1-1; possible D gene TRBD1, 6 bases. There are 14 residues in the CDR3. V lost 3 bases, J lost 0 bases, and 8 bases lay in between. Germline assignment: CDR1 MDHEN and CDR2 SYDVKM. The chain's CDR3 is CASSFGQMNTEAFF. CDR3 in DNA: TGTGCCAGCAGTTTTGGACAGATGAACACTGAAGCTTTCTTT.

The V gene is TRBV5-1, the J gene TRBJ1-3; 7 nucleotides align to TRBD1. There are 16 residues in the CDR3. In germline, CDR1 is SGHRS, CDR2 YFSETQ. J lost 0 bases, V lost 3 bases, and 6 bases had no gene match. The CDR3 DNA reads TGCGCCAGCAGCTACGACAGGGTCGGCTCTGGAAACACCATATATTTT. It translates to CASSYDRVGSGNTIYF. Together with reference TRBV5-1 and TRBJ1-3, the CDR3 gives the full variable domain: KAGVTQTPRYLIKTRGQQVTLSCSPISGHRSVSWYQQTPGQGLQFLFEYFSETQRNKGNFPGRFSGRQFSNSRSEMNVSTLELGDSALYLCASSYDRVGSGNTIYFGEGSWLTVV.

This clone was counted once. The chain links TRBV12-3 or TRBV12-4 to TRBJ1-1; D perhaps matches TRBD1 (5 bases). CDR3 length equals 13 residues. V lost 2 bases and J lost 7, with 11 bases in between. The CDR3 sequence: CASSLPSRDEAFF. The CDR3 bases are TGTGCCAGCAGTTTACCGTCCAGGGATGAAGCTTTCTTT.

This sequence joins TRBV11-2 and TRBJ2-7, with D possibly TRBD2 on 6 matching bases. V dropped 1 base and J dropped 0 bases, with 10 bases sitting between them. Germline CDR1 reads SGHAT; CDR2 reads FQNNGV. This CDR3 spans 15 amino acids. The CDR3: CASSLGVSGSYEQYF. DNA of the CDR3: TGTGCCAGCAGCTTAGGGGTTAGCGGCTCCTACGAGCAGTACTTC.

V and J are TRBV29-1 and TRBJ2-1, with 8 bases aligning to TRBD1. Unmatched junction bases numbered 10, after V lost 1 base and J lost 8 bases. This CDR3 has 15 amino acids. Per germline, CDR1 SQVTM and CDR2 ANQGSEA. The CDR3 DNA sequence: TGCAGCGTTGAAGGCACAGGGGGGTTCAGCGATGAGCAGTTCTTC. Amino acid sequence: CSVEGTGGFSDEQFF.

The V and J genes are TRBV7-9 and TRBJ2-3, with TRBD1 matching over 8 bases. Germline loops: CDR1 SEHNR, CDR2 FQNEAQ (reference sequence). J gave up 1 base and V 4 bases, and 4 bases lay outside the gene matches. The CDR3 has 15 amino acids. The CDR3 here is CASSSQGARTDTQYF. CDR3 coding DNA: TGTGCCAGCAGCTCCCAGGGGGCTCGCACAGATACGCAGTATTTT. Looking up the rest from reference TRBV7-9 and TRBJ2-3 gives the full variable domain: DTGVSQNPRHKITKRGQNVTFRCDPISEHNRLYWYRQTLGQGPEFLTYFQNEAQLEKSRLLSDRFSAERPKGSFSTLEIQRTEQGDSAMYLCASSSQGARTDTQYFGPGTRLTVL.

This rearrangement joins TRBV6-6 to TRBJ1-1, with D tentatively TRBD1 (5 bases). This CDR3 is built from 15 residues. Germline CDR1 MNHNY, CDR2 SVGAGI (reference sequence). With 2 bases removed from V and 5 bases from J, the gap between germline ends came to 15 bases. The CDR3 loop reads CASSYPGLEGTEAFF. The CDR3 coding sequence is TGTGCCAGCAGTTACCCGGGACTTGAGGGGACTGAAGCTTTCTTT.

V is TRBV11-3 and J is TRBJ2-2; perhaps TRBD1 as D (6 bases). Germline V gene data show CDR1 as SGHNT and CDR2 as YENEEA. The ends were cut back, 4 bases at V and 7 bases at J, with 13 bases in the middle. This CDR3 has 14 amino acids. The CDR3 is CASSSGTTGGELFF. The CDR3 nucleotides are TGTGCCAGCAGCTCCGGGACAACCGGCGGGGAGCTGTTTTTT.

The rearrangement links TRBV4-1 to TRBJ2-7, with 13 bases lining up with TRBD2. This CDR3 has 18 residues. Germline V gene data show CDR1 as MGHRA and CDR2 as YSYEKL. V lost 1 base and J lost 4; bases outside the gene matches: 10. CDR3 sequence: CASSQGGTSGIPRYEQYF. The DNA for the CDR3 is TGCGCCAGCAGCCAAGGAGGGACTAGCGGGATTCCTAGGTACGAGCAGTACTTC.

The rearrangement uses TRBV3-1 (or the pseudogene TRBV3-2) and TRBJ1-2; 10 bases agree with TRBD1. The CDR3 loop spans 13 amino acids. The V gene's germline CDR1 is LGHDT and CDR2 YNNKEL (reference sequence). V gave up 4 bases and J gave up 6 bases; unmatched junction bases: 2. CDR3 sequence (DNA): TGTGCCAGCAGCCGGGACAGGGGTAATGGCTACACCTTC. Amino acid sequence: CASSRDRGNGYTF.

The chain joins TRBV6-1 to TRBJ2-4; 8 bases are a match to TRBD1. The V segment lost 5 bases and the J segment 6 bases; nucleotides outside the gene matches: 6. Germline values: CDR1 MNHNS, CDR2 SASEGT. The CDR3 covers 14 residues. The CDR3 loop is CASSLRTGLNIQYF. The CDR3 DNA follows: TGTGCCAGCAGTCTCCGGACAGGGTTAAACATTCAGTACTTC.

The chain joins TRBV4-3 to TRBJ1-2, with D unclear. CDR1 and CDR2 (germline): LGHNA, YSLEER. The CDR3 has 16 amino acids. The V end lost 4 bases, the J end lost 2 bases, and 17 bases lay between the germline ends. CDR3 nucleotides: TGCGCCAGCAGCCCTTCCTACCTAACGTCCAACTATGGCTACACCTTC. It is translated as CASSPSYLTSNYGYTF.

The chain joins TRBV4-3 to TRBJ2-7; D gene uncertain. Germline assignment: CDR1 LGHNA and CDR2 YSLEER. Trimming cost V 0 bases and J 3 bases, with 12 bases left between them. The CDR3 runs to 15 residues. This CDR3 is CASSQDRGFLYEQYF. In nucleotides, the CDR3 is TGCGCCAGCAGCCAAGATCGAGGATTCCTCTACGAGCAGTACTTC.

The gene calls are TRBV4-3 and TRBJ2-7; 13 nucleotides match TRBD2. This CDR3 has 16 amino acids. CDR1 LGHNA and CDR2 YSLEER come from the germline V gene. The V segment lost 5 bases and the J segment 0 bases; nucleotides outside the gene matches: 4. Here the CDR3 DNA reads TGCGCCAGCAGCACGGGACTAGCGGGATTCTCCTACGAGCAGTACTTC. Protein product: CASSTGLAGFSYEQYF.

The CDR3 coding sequence is TGCAGCGTTGAAGAGGGTCAGGGCACTGAAGCTTTCTTT. This translates into CSVEEGQGTEAFF. This sequence joins TRBV29-1 and TRBJ1-1; tentative D call: TRBD1 (5 bases). The V end was cut by 0 bases, the J end by 4 bases, with 9 bases between. This CDR3 region has 13 residues. CDR1 is SQVTM and CDR2 is ANQGSEA in the germline V gene.

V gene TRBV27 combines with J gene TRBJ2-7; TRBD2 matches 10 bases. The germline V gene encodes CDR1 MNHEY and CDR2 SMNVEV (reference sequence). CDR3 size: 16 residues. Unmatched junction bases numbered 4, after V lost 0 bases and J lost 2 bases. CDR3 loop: CASSLSGTSVAYEQYF. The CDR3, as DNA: TGTGCCAGCAGTTTATCCGGGACTAGCGTAGCCTACGAGCAGTACTTC.

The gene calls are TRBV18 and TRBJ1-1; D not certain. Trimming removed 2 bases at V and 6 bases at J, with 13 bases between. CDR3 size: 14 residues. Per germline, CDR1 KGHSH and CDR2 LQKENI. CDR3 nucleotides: TGTGCCAGCTCACCATCAGAGGGTTCCCCTGAAGCTTTCTTT. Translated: CASSPSEGSPEAFF.

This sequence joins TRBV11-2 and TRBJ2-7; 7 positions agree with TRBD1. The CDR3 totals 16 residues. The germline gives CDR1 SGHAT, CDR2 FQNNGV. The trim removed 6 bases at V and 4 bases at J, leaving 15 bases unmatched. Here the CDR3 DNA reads TGTGCCAGCAGTCATGCACCCAGGGGACAGTATTACGAGCAGTACTTC. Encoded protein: CASSHAPRGQYYEQYF. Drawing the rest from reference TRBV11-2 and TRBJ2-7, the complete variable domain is EAGVAQSPRYKIIEKRQSVAFWCNPISGHATLYWYQQILGQGPKLLIQFQNNGVVDDSQLPKDRFSAERLKGVDSTLKIQPAKLEDSAVYLCASSHAPRGQYYEQYFGPGTRLTVT.

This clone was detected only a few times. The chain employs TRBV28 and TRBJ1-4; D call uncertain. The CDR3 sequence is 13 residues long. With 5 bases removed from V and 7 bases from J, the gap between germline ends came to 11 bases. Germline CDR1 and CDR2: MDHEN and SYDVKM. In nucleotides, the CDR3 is TGTGCCAGCAGTCCAGGCCTGAGTGAAAAACTGTTTTTT. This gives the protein CASSPGLSEKLFF.